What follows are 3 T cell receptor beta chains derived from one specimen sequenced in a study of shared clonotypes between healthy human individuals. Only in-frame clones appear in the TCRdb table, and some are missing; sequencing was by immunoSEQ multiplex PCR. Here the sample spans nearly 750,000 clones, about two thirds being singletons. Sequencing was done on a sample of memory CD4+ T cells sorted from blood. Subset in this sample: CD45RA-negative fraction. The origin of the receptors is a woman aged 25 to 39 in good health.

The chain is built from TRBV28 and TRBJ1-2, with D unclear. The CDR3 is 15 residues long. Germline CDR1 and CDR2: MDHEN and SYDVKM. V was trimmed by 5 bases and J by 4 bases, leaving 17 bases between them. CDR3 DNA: TGTGCCAGCAGTCCCGCGGGCACCCGAAGCTATGGCTACACCTTC. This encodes CASSPAGTRSYGYTF.

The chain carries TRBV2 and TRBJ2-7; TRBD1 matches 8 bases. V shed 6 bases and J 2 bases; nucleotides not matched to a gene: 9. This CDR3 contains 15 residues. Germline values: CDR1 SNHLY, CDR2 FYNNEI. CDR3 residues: CASRTDRGLPYEQYF. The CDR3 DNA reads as TGTGCCAGCAGGACTGACAGGGGCCTCCCCTACGAGCAGTACTTC. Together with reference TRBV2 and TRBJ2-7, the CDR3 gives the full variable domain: EPEVTQTPSHQVTQMGQEVILRCVPISNHLYFYWYRQILGQKVEFLVSFYNNEISEKSEIFDDQFSVERPDGSNFTLKIRSTKLEDSAMYFCASRTDRGLPYEQYFGPGTRLTVT.

The DNA for the CDR3 is TGCGCCAGCAGCTTTGTGGAACAGGGGGTGAACACTGAAGCTTTCTTT. Amino acid sequence: CASSFVEQGVNTEAFF. This sequence joins TRBV5-1 and TRBJ1-1, with TRBD1 matching 8 bases. This CDR3 contains 16 residues. The J segment lost 0 bases and the V segment lost 2 bases, leaving 6 bases of the junction unmatched. Germline assignment: CDR1 SGHRS and CDR2 YFSETQ.